Following are 30 T cell receptor beta chains from one sample sequenced in a study of identical twins. TCRdb reprocessed the 5' RACE reads with MiXCR, giving one entry per CDR3 protein. The sample comprises around 470,000 distinct CDR3 sequences, approximately 15% of which are singletons, and more than 0.5% rests with the top ten. These sequences were also reported in another study, on yellow fever vaccine responses in identical twins.

Material for sequencing was CD4+ T cells sorted from blood. The receptors originated from a woman younger than 30 in good health.

The chain recombines TRBV7-9 with TRBJ2-5; TRBD2 matches at 7 bases. Germline assignment: CDR1 SEHNR and CDR2 FQNEAQ (reference sequence). Germline trimming cut 4 bases from V and 4 bases from J; bases unmatched to any gene: 12. This CDR3 spans 16 amino acids. The CDR3 spells CASSSIIAGSLETQYF. CDR3 coding DNA: TGTGCCAGCAGCTCAATAATAGCGGGTAGCTTAGAGACCCAGTACTTC.

This chain links TRBV3-1 with TRBJ2-2; 8 bases match TRBD2. J gave up 5 bases and V 2 bases, and 7 bases lay outside the gene matches. This CDR3 has 16 residues. The germline V gene has CDR1 LGHDT and CDR2 YNNKEL (reference sequence). The CDR3 reads CASSQSGGVRTGELFF. Here the CDR3 DNA reads TGTGCCAGCAGCCAATCCGGGGGGGTGAGGACCGGGGAGCTGTTTTTT.

This clonotype was detected many times. This chain joins TRBV7-2 and TRBJ2-3; the D is unclear. This CDR3 has 12 amino acids. Germline-derived CDR1 and CDR2 are SGHTA and FQGNSA. V lost 5 bases and J lost 5, with 8 bases in between. The CDR3 sequence is CASSPRRDTQYF. DNA of the CDR3: TGTGCCAGCAGCCCGAGGCGAGATACGCAGTATTTT.

This clonotype was observed a handful of times. CDR3 protein: CASSPGYQGGSYEQYF. CDR3 sequence (DNA): TGTGCCAGCAGCCCCGGATACCAAGGGGGCTCCTACGAGCAGTACTTC. V and J are TRBV6-2 or TRBV6-3 and TRBJ2-7; possible D gene TRBD1, 6 bases. The CDR3 has 16 residues. Trimming left V 6 bases short and J 0 bases short, with 18 bases between. Germline CDR1 reads MNHEY; CDR2 reads SVGEGT.

The chain couples TRBV7-2 to TRBJ1-4; D is ambiguous. Trimming took 1 base from V and 8 from J, leaving 14 bases between them. In germline, CDR1 is SGHTA, CDR2 FQGNSA. The CDR3 has 15 residues. Here the CDR3 DNA reads TGTGCCAGCAGCTTAGACGTGGCCCCTAGCGAAAAACTGTTTTTT. This codes for CASSLDVAPSEKLFF.

This clonotype showed up just a few times. The chain couples TRBV11-2 to TRBJ2-2; TRBD2 matches at 13 bases. Germline CDR1 is SGHAT and CDR2 is FQNNGV. V lost 1 base, J lost 6 bases, and 5 bases stayed unmatched. The CDR3 sequence is 17 residues long. The CDR3 reads CASSLGTSGSSPGELFF. In nucleotides, the CDR3 is TGTGCCAGCAGCTTAGGGACTAGCGGGAGTTCTCCCGGGGAGCTGTTTTTT.

The chain links TRBV28 to TRBJ2-6, with 13 positions matching TRBD2. CDR1 MDHEN and CDR2 SYDVKM come from the germline V gene. CDR3 length equals 18 residues. The V segment lost 6 bases and the J segment 2 bases; nucleotides outside the gene matches: 7. The CDR3 nucleotides are TGTGCCAGCAGAGACTCCGGGACTAGCGGGGCTGGGGCCAACGTCCTGACTTTC. Translated: CASRDSGTSGAGANVLTF.

This clonotype occurred a few times. The chain uses TRBV7-2 and TRBJ1-1; D possibly corresponds to TRBD1 (5 bases). Trimming pared 6 bases from V and 7 bases from J, leaving 15 bases between. The CDR3 runs 13 residues. Germline lookup yields CDR1 SGHTA and CDR2 FQGNSA. The CDR3 loop reads CASSKSGRGEAFF. In DNA, the CDR3 is TGTGCCAGCAGTAAATCGGGAAGGGGTGAAGCTTTCTTT.

Only a few counts were recorded for this clonotype. This chain joins TRBV6-5 and TRBJ2-7; D gene ambiguous. The CDR3 extends over 15 amino acids. The germline V and J ends were trimmed by 2 bases and 4 bases, with 15 bases remaining between them. Looked up from germline, CDR1 is MNHEY and CDR2 is SVGAGI. The CDR3 reads CASSYGAVSYYEQYF. CDR3 nucleotide sequence: TGTGCCAGCAGTTACGGCGCAGTATCGTATTACGAGCAGTACTTC.

Only a few counts were recorded for this clonotype. This chain connects TRBV6-1 to TRBJ2-7; 8 nucleotides align to TRBD1. Unmatched junction bases numbered 14, after V lost 7 bases and J lost 9 bases. The V gene's germline CDR1 is MNHNS and CDR2 SASEGT. This CDR3 has 14 residues. CDR3 residues: CASTEGTGTFGQYF. The CDR3 nucleotides read TGTGCCAGCACCGAAGGGACAGGTACTTTCGGGCAGTACTTC.

This clonotype came up a few times. The rearrangement links TRBV5-1 to TRBJ2-2; 7 bases map to TRBD2. In germline, CDR1 is SGHRS, CDR2 YFSETQ. This CDR3 has 15 amino acids. V dropped 0 bases and J dropped 3; count of bases not matched to a gene: 2. CDR3 amino acids: CASSLGGSHTGELFF. Here the CDR3 DNA reads TGCGCCAGCAGCTTGGGCGGGAGCCACACCGGGGAGCTGTTTTTT.

The genes are TRBV11-2 and TRBJ2-5; the match to TRBD1 covers 12 bases. This CDR3 has 15 residues. Germline assignment: CDR1 SGHAT and CDR2 FQNNGV. The V gene end was trimmed by 5 bases and the J gene end by 2 bases; junction bases not matched to a gene: 3. This chain's CDR3 is CASSTGQGAQETQYF. Here the CDR3 DNA reads TGTGCCAGCAGCACGGGACAGGGGGCGCAAGAGACCCAGTACTTC.

This clonotype was recorded a few times. The chain couples TRBV5-1 to TRBJ2-7, with TRBD1 matching over 8 bases. Germline CDR1 and CDR2: SGHRS and YFSETQ. J gave up 3 bases and V 4 bases, and 12 bases lay outside the gene matches. The CDR3 consists of 16 residues. The CDR3 protein is CASSPGPTGVGYEQYF. Written as DNA, the CDR3 is TGCGCCAGCAGCCCGGGACCGACAGGGGTGGGCTACGAGCAGTACTTC.

This clonotype has only a few counts. The rearrangement uses TRBV15 and TRBJ2-5; 8 bases match TRBD1. In germline, CDR1 is LNHNV, CDR2 YYDKDF (reference sequence). Trimming removed 3 bases from V and 4 bases from J; junction bases left unmatched: 13. The CDR3 has 17 residues. The CDR3 sequence: CATSRRGRRGLAETQYF. Here the CDR3 DNA reads TGTGCCACCAGCAGGAGGGGGCGCAGGGGGCTTGCAGAGACCCAGTACTTC.

This clonotype appeared a few times. This rearrangement joins TRBV28 to TRBJ1-1; D gene uncertain. This CDR3 is 12 amino acids long. Per the germline V gene, CDR1 is MDHEN and CDR2 is SYDVKM. Trimming cost V 5 bases and J 5 bases, with 9 bases left between them. This chain's CDR3 is CASSRRGTEAFF. For the CDR3, the DNA is TGTGCCAGCAGTCGTCGAGGGACTGAAGCTTTCTTT. Together with reference TRBV28 and TRBJ1-1, the CDR3 gives the full variable domain: DVKVTQSSRYLVKRTGEKVFLECVQDMDHENMFWYRQDPGLGLRLIYFSYDVKMKEKGDIPEGYSVSREKKERFSLILESASTNQTSMYLCASSRRGTEAFFGQGTRLTVV.

This chain connects TRBV20-1 to TRBJ2-3; D is possibly TRBD1 (5 bases). The CDR3 has 13 amino acids. The V end was cut by 4 bases, the J end by 6 bases, with 14 bases between. The germline V gene has CDR1 DFQATT and CDR2 SNEGSKA (reference sequence). This chain's CDR3 is CSAIPSGPDTQYF. CDR3 sequence (DNA): TGCAGTGCTATCCCGTCAGGGCCCGATACGCAGTATTTT.

This clonotype was seen at least ten times. This chain uses TRBV18 with TRBJ2-7; D is perhaps TRBD1 or TRBD2 (5 bases each). CDR3 length: 13 amino acids. The V and J ends lost 6 bases and 2 bases respectively, with 11 bases between them. The germline CDR1 and CDR2 sequences are KGHSH and LQKENI. CDR3 sequence reads: CASSRDPTYEQYF. In DNA form, the CDR3 reads TGTGCCAGCTCGAGGGACCCAACCTACGAGCAGTACTTC.

This clonotype came up many times. The chain joins TRBV12-3 or TRBV12-4 to TRBJ2-2, with 8 bases identical to TRBD2. V lost 6 bases to trimming and J lost 2 bases; unmatched junction nucleotides: 11. The CDR3 has 17 residues. In DNA, the CDR3 is TGTGCCAGCAGCCAAGGATGGCGGGGGGTCAACACCGGGGAGCTGTTTTTT. Its translation: CASSQGWRGVNTGELFF.

This rearrangement joins TRBV30 to TRBJ1-2; D is undetermined. V lost 2 bases, J lost 7 bases, and 8 bases lay in between. This CDR3 is 11 amino acids long. CDR1 GTSNPN and CDR2 SVGIG come from the germline V gene (reference sequence). The DNA of the CDR3 is TGTGCCTGGAGTTCACCGGGTGGCTACACCTTC. Amino acids: CAWSSPGGYTF.

This clonotype has just a few counts. This chain links TRBV3-1 with TRBJ2-1; 14 nucleotides align to TRBD2. V shed 4 bases, J shed 8 bases, and the junction held 4 bases outside the gene matches. There are 15 residues in the CDR3. Germline lookup yields CDR1 LGHDT and CDR2 YNNKEL (reference sequence). The CDR3 protein is CASSPRLAGGYEQFF. CDR3 DNA sequence: TGTGCCAGCAGCCCCCGACTAGCGGGGGGGTATGAGCAGTTCTTC.

The table lists this clonotype with a few counts. This chain connects TRBV7-8 to TRBJ2-7; D perhaps matches TRBD1 (5 bases). The CDR3 spans 16 residues. V was trimmed by 5 bases and J by 5 bases, leaving 22 bases between them. CDR1 is SGHVS, CDR2 FQNEAQ, per germline. The CDR3 spells CASSAPGNWGEHEQYF. Written as DNA, the CDR3 is TGTGCCAGCAGCGCCCCAGGGAATTGGGGTGAGCACGAGCAGTACTTC.

This clonotype has just a few counts. The gene calls are TRBV5-1 and TRBJ1-1; perhaps TRBD1 as D (6 bases). Trimming shortened V by 5 bases and J by 0 bases, and 11 bases separated the two germline ends. CDR3 length equals 14 residues. CDR1 is SGHRS and CDR2 is YFSETQ in the germline V gene. This CDR3 is CASRQGRVNTEAFF. The CDR3 region has the DNA TGCGCCAGCAGACAGGGAAGGGTGAACACTGAAGCTTTCTTT.

The chain is built from TRBV20-1 and TRBJ2-7; 7 nucleotides line up with TRBD2. CDR3 length equals 14 residues. From germline, CDR1 is DFQATT and CDR2 SNEGSKA (reference sequence). The DNA of the CDR3 is TGCAGCACACTTCCGGGGGGATCAACCTACGAGCAGTACTTC. This codes for CSTLPGGSTYEQYF.

V gene TRBV7-6 combines with J gene TRBJ2-1; the D gene is possibly TRBD2 (7 bases). CDR3 length: 16 residues. The V and J ends lost 1 base and 9 bases respectively, with 19 bases between them. Germline CDR1 SGHVS, CDR2 FNYEAQ. The chain's CDR3 is CASSLDGGGAVGEQFF. CDR3 bases: TGTGCCAGCAGCTTAGATGGCGGGGGCGCCGTCGGTGAGCAGTTCTTC.

This sequence joins TRBV5-1 and TRBJ2-1; D gene uncertain. V was shortened by 2 bases and J by 3 bases, with 15 bases between the two germline ends. The CDR3 has 16 amino acids. CDR1 SGHRS and CDR2 YFSETQ come from the germline V gene. The CDR3 region has the DNA TGCGCCAGCAGCTTCCAACCACTGGAAGACTACAATGAGCAGTTCTTC. Its protein product is CASSFQPLEDYNEQFF.

This clonotype has at least ten counts. The chain carries TRBV5-1 and TRBJ2-7, with D tentatively TRBD2 (5 bases). Trimming cost V 4 bases and J 0 bases, with 14 bases left between them. Germline CDR1 and CDR2: SGHRS and YFSETQ. The CDR3 totals 15 residues. Here the CDR3 reads CASSLAGLSSYEQYF. DNA for the CDR3: TGCGCCAGCAGCCTCGCGGGTCTGAGCTCCTACGAGCAGTACTTC.

Here the CDR3 reads CSANGGTSPKETQYF. The CDR3 DNA reads TGCAGTGCTAACGGAGGGACTAGCCCTAAAGAGACCCAGTACTTC. The rearrangement uses TRBV20-1 and TRBJ2-5; 9 positions match TRBD2. Germline values: CDR1 DFQATT, CDR2 SNEGSKA (reference sequence). The CDR3 runs to 15 residues. Trimming removed 4 bases from V and 3 bases from J; junction bases left unmatched: 9.

This clonotype was seen only a few times. This sequence joins TRBV28 and TRBJ2-7; tentative D call: TRBD2 (6 bases). The V end lost 6 bases, the J end lost 2 bases, and 14 bases lay between the germline ends. Per the germline V gene, CDR1 is MDHEN and CDR2 is SYDVKM. The CDR3 contains 14 residues. CDR3 protein: CASRGAGYPYEQYF. CDR3 DNA: TGTGCCAGCAGAGGAGCGGGCTACCCCTACGAGCAGTACTTC.

The chain recombines TRBV2 with TRBJ1-4; 8 bases are shared with TRBD1. Germline-derived CDR1 and CDR2 are SNHLY and FYNNEI. The CDR3 sequence is 14 residues long. J lost 8 bases, V lost 10 bases, and 12 bases had no gene match. The CDR3 sequence is CATCRDRNYEKLFF. The CDR3 DNA reads TGTGCCACCTGTCGGGACAGGAATTACGAAAAACTGTTTTTT.

This clonotype has a handful of counts. The chain has TRBV25-1 and TRBJ2-7; 9 positions agree with TRBD1. The trim removed 3 bases at V and 2 bases at J, leaving 2 bases unmatched. Per the germline V gene, CDR1 is MGHDK and CDR2 is SYGVNS. The CDR3 contains 14 residues. The CDR3 coding sequence is TGTGCCAGCAGTGAGGGGGACAGGGCCTACGAGCAGTACTTC. Its translation is CASSEGDRAYEQYF.